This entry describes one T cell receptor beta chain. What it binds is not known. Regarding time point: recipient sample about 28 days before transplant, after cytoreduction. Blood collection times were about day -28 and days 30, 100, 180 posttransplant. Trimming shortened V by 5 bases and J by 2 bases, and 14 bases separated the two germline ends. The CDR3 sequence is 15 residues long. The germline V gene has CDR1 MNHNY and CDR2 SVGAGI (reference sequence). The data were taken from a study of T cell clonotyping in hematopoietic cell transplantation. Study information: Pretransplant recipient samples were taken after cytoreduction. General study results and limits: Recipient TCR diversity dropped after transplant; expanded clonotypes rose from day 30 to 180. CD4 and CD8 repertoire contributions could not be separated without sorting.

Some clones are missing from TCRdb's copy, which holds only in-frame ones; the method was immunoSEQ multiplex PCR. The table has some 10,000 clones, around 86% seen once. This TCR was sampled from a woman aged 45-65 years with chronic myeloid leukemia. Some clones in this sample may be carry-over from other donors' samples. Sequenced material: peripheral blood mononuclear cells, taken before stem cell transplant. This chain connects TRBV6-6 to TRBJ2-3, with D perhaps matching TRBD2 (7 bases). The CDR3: CASSQGREPTDTQYF. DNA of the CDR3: TGTGCCAGCAGTCAGGGGCGGGAGCCCACAGATACGCAGTATTTT.